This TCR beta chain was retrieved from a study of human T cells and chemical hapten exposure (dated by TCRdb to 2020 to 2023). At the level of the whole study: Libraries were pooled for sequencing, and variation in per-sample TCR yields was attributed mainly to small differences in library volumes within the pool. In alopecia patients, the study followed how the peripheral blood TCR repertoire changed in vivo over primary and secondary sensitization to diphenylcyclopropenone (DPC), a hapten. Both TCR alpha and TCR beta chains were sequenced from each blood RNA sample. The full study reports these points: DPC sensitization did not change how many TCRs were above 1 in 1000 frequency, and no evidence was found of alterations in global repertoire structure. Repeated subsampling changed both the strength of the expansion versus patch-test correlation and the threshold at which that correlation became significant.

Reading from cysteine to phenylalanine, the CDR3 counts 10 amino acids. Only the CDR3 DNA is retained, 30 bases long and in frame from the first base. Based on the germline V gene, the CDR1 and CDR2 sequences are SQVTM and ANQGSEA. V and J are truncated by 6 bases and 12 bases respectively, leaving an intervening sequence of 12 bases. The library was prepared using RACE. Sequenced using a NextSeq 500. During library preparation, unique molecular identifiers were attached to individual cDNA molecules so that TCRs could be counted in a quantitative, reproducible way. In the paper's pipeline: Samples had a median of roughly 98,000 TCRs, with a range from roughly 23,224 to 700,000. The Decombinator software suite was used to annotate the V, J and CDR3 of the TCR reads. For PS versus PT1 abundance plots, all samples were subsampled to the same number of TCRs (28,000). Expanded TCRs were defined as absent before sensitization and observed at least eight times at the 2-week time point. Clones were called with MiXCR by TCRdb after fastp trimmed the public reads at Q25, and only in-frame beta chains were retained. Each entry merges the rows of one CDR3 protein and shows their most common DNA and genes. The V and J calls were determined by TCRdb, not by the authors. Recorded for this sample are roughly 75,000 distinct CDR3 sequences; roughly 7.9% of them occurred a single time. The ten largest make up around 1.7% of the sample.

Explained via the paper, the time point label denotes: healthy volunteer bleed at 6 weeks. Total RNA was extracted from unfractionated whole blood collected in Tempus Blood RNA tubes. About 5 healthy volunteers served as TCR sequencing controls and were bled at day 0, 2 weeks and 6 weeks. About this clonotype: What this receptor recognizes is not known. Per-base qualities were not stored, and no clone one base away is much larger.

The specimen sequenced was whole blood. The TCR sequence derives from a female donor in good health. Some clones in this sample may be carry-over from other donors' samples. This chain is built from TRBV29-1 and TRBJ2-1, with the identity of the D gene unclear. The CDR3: CSVGGETQFF. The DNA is TGCAGCGTGGGCGGAGAGACGCAGTTCTTC.